This TCR beta chain was sequenced in a study of OX40 agonist ivuxolimab in advanced cancers. The overall study: Patients took ivuxolimab, an agonistic anti-OX40 (CD134) antibody.

Study results and caveats: Average numbers of expanded clones were greater in CD8+ T cells than in CD4+.

This table comes from immunoSEQ multiplex PCR, and its TCRdb copy is limited to in-frame clones, with some not included. The top ten clones hold more than 2.5% of a sample with roughly 70,000 clones, roughly 90% of them seen once. As for this clone: The antigen is undetermined.

The TCR was taken from an adult with an advanced solid tumor such as melanoma, head and neck, liver or kidney cancer. Sequencing used CD4+ or CD8+ T cells sorted from blood, obtained in a trial of the OX40 agonist ivuxolimab.

The CDR3 bases are TGTGCCAGCAGGGACACCAACACCGGGGAGCTGTTTTTT. This encodes CASRDTNTGELFF. V gene TRBV28 combines with J gene TRBJ2-2; a possible D gene is TRBD1 (5 bases). The germline gives CDR1 MDHEN, CDR2 SYDVKM. The CDR3 loop spans 13 amino acids. V was clipped by 6 bases and J by 2 bases, with 7 bases between them.